What follows are 10 T cell receptor beta chains derived from one specimen sequenced in a study of blood T cells in healthy people across ages. Sample-barcoded 5' priming and a J-beta primer mix drove a second PCR of roughly 6 to 12 cycles. TCRdb fed the 5' RACE reads into MiXCR, producing one record per CDR3 protein. The sample consists of roughly 640,000 distinct CDR3 sequences, 25% to 35% of them appearing once. The sample was blood. These receptors all stem from an elderly woman in good health.

As to this clonotype: A junction boundary mismatches the germline segment, possibly from a read error. The CDR3 protein is CASSPRQASSYDEQFF. The CDR3 bases are TGTGCCAGCAGTCCCCGACAGGCTAGCTCCTACGATGAGCAGTTCTTC. V is TRBV27 and J is TRBJ2-1; maybe TRBD1 (6 bases). This CDR3 is 16 amino acids long. Germline V lookup: CDR1 MNHEY, CDR2 SMNVEV (reference sequence).

This chain joins TRBV3-1 and TRBJ2-3; D is ambiguous. V lost 5 bases and J 0 bases, leaving 12 bases between the germline ends. This CDR3 has 15 amino acids. Germline CDR1 LGHDT, CDR2 YNNKEL (reference sequence). Here the CDR3 reads CASSYLHYSTDTQYF. The CDR3, as DNA: TGTGCCAGCAGCTACCTTCATTATAGCACAGATACGCAGTATTTT.

This clonotype was detected ten times or more. V usage is TRBV27 and J usage is TRBJ2-5, with D tentatively TRBD2 (7 bases). The CDR3 runs to 13 residues. V dropped 6 bases and J dropped 2 bases, with 10 bases sitting between them. CDR1 and CDR2 from the germline V gene are MNHEY and SMNVEV (reference sequence). CDR3 bases: TGTGCCAGCAGGCGGGGGCTGCAAGAGACCCAGTACTTC. It encodes CASRRGLQETQYF.

This clonotype has a count of ten or more. The chain carries TRBV15 and TRBJ2-5, with 7 bases aligning to TRBD2. The CDR3 runs 17 residues. V lost 5 bases to trimming and J lost 2 bases; unmatched junction nucleotides: 14. Looked up from germline, CDR1 is LNHNV and CDR2 is YYDKDF (reference sequence). CDR3 region: CATSENPMGLRQETQYF. CDR3 DNA: TGTGCCACCAGCGAGAATCCTATGGGACTACGACAAGAGACCCAGTACTTC.

V gene TRBV29-1 combines with J gene TRBJ1-5, with D maybe TRBD1 (6 bases). The CDR3 runs to 13 residues. Germline-derived CDR1 and CDR2 are SQVTM and ANQGSEA. The V and J ends lost 3 bases and 4 bases respectively, with 10 bases between them. CDR3 amino acids: CSVDTGKNQPQHF. CDR3 DNA sequence: TGCAGCGTTGACACAGGGAAGAATCAGCCCCAGCATTTT.

This clonotype appeared a single time. The genes are TRBV4-3 and TRBJ2-6; 9 bases match TRBD1. The CDR3 consists of 16 residues. Per the germline V gene, CDR1 is LGHNA and CDR2 is YSLEER. The V and J ends lost 3 bases and 8 bases, in that order; junction bases with no gene match: 8. The CDR3 nucleotides read TGCGCCAGCAGCCAGTCAGGACAGGGGATCACCAACGTCCTGACTTTC. This gives the protein CASSQSGQGITNVLTF.

This clonotype was detected many times. This chain connects TRBV6-5 to TRBJ2-1; 11 bases line up with TRBD2. Germline lookup yields CDR1 MNHEY and CDR2 SVGAGI. With 6 bases clipped from V and 2 bases from J, the junction kept 3 bases outside the gene matches. The CDR3 contains 15 residues. The CDR3 DNA reads TGTGCCAGCAGCTCTAGCGGGGGGCCCTACAATGAGCAGTTCTTC. Protein: CASSSSGGPYNEQFF.

This clonotype was detected ten times or more. The CDR3, as DNA: TGCGCCAGCAGCTTACAGAATAACTATGGCTACACCTTC. The encoded protein is CASSLQNNYGYTF. The rearrangement joins TRBV5-1 to TRBJ1-2; D remains ambiguous. V was shortened by 2 bases and J by 1 base, with 6 bases between the two germline ends. This CDR3 region has 13 residues. The germline gives CDR1 SGHRS, CDR2 YFSETQ.

This clonotype came up a few times. This chain links TRBV5-1 with TRBJ2-5; no reliable D call. V lost 5 bases and J 1 base, leaving 12 bases between the germline ends. Germline CDR1 SGHRS, CDR2 YFSETQ. This CDR3 has 14 amino acids. This CDR3 reads CASRTDSSQETQYF. The CDR3 DNA sequence: TGCGCCAGCAGAACGGATAGCAGCCAAGAGACCCAGTACTTC.

The V gene is TRBV3-1, the J gene TRBJ2-5, with 8 positions matching TRBD2. Germline CDR1 reads LGHDT; CDR2 reads YNNKEL (reference sequence). The trim removed 0 bases at V and 0 bases at J, leaving 6 bases unmatched. This CDR3 is 17 amino acids long. The CDR3 sequence is CASSQDVPGLDQETQYF. In DNA form, the CDR3 reads TGTGCCAGCAGCCAAGATGTTCCGGGACTAGACCAAGAGACCCAGTACTTC.